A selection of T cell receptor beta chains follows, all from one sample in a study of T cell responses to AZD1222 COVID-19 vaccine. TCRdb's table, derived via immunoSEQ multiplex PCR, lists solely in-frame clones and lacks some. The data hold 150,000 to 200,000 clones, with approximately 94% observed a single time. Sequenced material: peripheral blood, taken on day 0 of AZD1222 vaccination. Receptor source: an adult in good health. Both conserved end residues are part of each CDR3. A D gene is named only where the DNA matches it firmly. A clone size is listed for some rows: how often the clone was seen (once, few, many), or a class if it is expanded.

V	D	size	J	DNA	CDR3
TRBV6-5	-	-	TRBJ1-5	TGTGCCAGCAGCATCGACGTTTCCCTGGGACAGCCCCAGCATTTT	CASSIDVSLGQPQHF
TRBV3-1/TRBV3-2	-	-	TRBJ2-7	TGTGCCAGCAGCCAAGGCGCTGTCAGGGGCCACGAGCAGTACTTC	CASSQGAVRGHEQYF
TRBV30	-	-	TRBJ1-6	TGTGCCTGGAGCGGCGGAGGGGAGTCATCTTCACCCCTCCACTTT	CAWSGGGESSSPLHF
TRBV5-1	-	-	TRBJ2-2	TGCGCCAGCAGCCCTGTGGCCAGGGCGAACACCGGGGAGCTGTTTTTT	CASSPVARANTGELFF
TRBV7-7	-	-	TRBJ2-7	TGTGCCAGCAGCCCTAGCTGGGGGGCTCAGGGCGAGCAGTACTTC	CASSPSWGAQGEQYF
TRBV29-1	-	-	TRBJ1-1	TGCAGCGTTGGACAAAACACTGAAGCTTTCTTT	CSVGQNTEAFF
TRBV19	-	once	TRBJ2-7	TGTGCCGCCGAGTTACGGGAGCAGTACTTC	CAAELREQYF
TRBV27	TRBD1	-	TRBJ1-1	TGTGCCAGCAGTTTCCGCGGGACAGCGAACACTGAAGCTTTCTTT	CASSFRGTANTEAFF
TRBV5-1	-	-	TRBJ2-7	TGCGCCAGCAGCTTGGGGCGGAGGGGCTACGAGCAGTACTTC	CASSLGRRGYEQYF
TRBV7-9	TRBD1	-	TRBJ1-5	TGTGCCAGCAGCTTAGCGGGACAGCCGAATCAGCCCCAGCATTTT	CASSLAGQPNQPQHF
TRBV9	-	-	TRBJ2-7	TGTGCCAGCAGCGTAGGCGGGACCCACTCCTACGAGCAGTACTTC	CASSVGGTHSYEQYF
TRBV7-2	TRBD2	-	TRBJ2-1	TGTGCCAGCAGCTTAAGGGGACTAGCGATGAGCTCCTACAATGAGCAGTTCTTC	CASSLRGLAMSSYNEQFF
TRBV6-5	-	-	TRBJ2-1	TGTGCCAGCAGTTCTTTTAAGTCCCCCTCCTACAATGAGCAGTTCTTC	CASSSFKSPSYNEQFF
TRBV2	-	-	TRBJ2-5	TGTGCCAGCAGTTTCCCCCCTCAGGGAGCAGAAGAGACCCAGTACTTC	CASSFPPQGAEETQYF
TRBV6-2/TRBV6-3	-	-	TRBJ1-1	TGTGCCAGCAGTCCCCACCGGGACGCCCTCCTGGGAGCTTTCTTT	CASSPHRDALLGAFF
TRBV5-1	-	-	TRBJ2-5	TGCGCCAGCAGCTCCTACGGCCAAGAGACCCAGTACTTC	CASSSYGQETQYF
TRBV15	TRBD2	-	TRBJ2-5	TGTGCCACCAGCAGAGATCGACTAGCGGAACTCCAAGAGACCCAGTACTTC	CATSRDRLAELQETQYF
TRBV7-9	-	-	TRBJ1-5	TGTGCCAGCAGCTTAGATGCCAGGGTGGTGAATCAGCCCCAGCATTTT	CASSLDARVVNQPQHF
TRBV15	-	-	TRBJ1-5	TGTGCCACCAGCAGAGTGGCCCTCAGGGGAGTGAGCAATCAGCCCCAGCATTTT	CATSRVALRGVSNQPQHF
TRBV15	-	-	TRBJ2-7	TGTGCCACCAGCCCTAGGGCGGCAACCTACGAGCAGTACTTC	CATSPRAATYEQYF
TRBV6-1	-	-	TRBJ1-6	TGTGCCAGCAGTGGAGGCGATCGACGGGGTAATTCACCCCTCCACTTT	CASSGGDRRGNSPLHF
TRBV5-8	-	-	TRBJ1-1	TGTGCCAGCAGCTTGGCCGCGAGTTGGGACACTGAAGCTTTCTTT	CASSLAASWDTEAFF
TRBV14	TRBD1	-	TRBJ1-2	TGTGCCAGCAGCCCTTCCGGGGGGACAGGGTGGGGCTACACCTTC	CASSPSGGTGWGYTF
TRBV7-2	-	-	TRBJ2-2	TGTGCCAGCAGCTCTGACCAGCCGGGGATCACCGGGGAGCTGTTTTTT	CASSSDQPGITGELFF
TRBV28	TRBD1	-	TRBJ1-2	TGTGCCAGCGGACAGACAGGGGGACTTAACTATGGCTACACCTTC	CASGQTGGLNYGYTF
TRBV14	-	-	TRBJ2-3	TGTGCCAGCAGCCAGCCTTTAGGCAGGTCAAGCACAGATACGCAGTATTTT	CASSQPLGRSSTDTQYF
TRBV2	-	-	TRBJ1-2	TGTGCCAGTAGACCGTCATCCACGGATGGCTACACCTTC	CASRPSSTDGYTF
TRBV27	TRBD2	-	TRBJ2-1	TGTGCCAGCAGTCTCCAATTTTCTAGCGGGAGAGGGTTCTTC	CASSLQFSSGRGFF
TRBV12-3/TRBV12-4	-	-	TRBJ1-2	TGTGCCAGCAGTTACATGACGGGTGGCTACACCTTC	CASSYMTGGYTF
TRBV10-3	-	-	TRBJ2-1	TGTGCCATCAGTGAGTCGGGCCGGAGCTCCTACAATGAGCAGTTCTTC	CAISESGRSSYNEQFF
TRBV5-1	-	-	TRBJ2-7	TGCGCCAGCAGCTTGGCGGGGCGGAGCTACGAGCAGTACTTC	CASSLAGRSYEQYF
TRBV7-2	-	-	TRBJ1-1	TGTGCCAGCAGCTGGGCGAGGAGCACTGAAGCTTTCTTT	CASSWARSTEAFF
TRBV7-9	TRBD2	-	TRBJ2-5	TGTGCCAGCAGCAGGGCTACGGGGACTAGAGAGACCCAGTACTTC	CASSRATGTRETQYF
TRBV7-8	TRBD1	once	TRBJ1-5	TGTGCCAGCAGCCAACAGGGTACAGGGGGCGCGAGCAATCAGCCCCAGCATTTT	CASSQQGTGGASNQPQHF
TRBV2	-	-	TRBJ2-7	TGTGCCAGCAAGGGGTACGAGCAGTACTTC	CASKGYEQYF
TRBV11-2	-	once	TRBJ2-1	TGTGCCAGCAGCCGCGGACAGCTCCCTTCCAATGAGCAGTTCTTC	CASSRGQLPSNEQFF
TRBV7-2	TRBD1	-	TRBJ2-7	TGTGCCAGCAGCTTTACAGGGGGCTATATCTCCTACGAGCAGTACTTC	CASSFTGGYISYEQYF
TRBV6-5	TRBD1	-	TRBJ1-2	TGTGCCAGCAGTTTCCGACAGGGCAGGGGCTATGGCTACACCTTC	CASSFRQGRGYGYTF
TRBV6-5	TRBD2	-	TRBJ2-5	TGTGCCAGCAGGGCACTAGCGGGAGTAAAGGAGACCCAGTACTTC	CASRALAGVKETQYF
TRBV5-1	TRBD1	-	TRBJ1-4	TGCGCCAGCAGGGGACAGGGTAATGAAAAACTGTTTTTT	CASRGQGNEKLFF
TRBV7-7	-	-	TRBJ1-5	TGTGCCAGCAGCTTCGGTGGGCAGCCCCAGCATTTT	CASSFGGQPQHF
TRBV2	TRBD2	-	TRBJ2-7	TGTGCCAGCAGTTCCCAGGGGACTAGCGGGACCGAGCAGTACTTC	CASSSQGTSGTEQYF
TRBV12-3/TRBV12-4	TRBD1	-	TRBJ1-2	TGTGCCAGCAGTTTCCGGACAGGGCCTGGCTACACCTTC	CASSFRTGPGYTF
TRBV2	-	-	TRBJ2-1	TGTGCCAGCAGTACCTACAATGAGCAGTTCTTC	CASSTYNEQFF
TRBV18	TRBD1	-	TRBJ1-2	TGTGCCAGCTCAGGGGACAGGGGGCTTGGCTACACCTTC	CASSGDRGLGYTF
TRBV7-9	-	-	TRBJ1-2	TGTGCCAGCAGTTCTAACGTTGGGAAAGGCTACACCTTC	CASSSNVGKGYTF
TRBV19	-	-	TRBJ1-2	TGTGCCAGTCGCCAACAGGGCAGGGGTAACTATGGCTACACCTTC	CASRQQGRGNYGYTF
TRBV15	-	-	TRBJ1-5	TGTGCCACCAGCAGAGTGGGAGGGGCTCAGCCCCAGCATTTT	CATSRVGGAQPQHF
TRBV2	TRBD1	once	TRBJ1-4	TGTGCCAGCAGTGCGGACAGGGCCGCAACTAATGAAAAACTGTTTTTT	CASSADRAATNEKLFF
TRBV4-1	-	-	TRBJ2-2	TGCGCCAGCAGCCAAGAGAGTCAGGCCGCGAACACCGGGGAGCTGTTTTTT	CASSQESQAANTGELFF
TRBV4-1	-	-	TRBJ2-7	TGCGCCAGCAGCCAGGAGGGATTCGGGGGGCTGGGGGAGCAGTACTTC	CASSQEGFGGLGEQYF
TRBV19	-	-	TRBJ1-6	TGTGCCACCCACCAACAGAATTCACCCCTCCACTTT	CATHQQNSPLHF
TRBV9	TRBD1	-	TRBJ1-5	TGTGCCAGCAGCGCGACAGGGACGGGTCAGCCCCAGCATTTT	CASSATGTGQPQHF